A single sample gave rise to the 10 T cell receptor beta chains below, sequenced in a study of monozygotic twins with inflammatory bowel disease. TCRdb re-called the 5' RACE reads, yielding one record per CDR3 amino acid sequence without DNA. The sample has around 380,000 distinct CDR3 sequences. Sequencing was done on a sample of blood. Source of these receptors: a human donor with ulcerative colitis or Crohn's disease, or a healthy co-twin of an affected twin (not recorded which).

The gene calls are TRBV30 and TRBJ2-1. Germline V gene data show CDR1 as GTSNPN and CDR2 as SVGIG (reference sequence). CDR3 size: 13 residues. This CDR3 reads CAWSEQGHNEQFF.

The rearrangement joins TRBV5-5 to TRBJ2-5; TCRdb calls TRBD1, which cannot be checked without DNA. The CDR3 totals 13 residues. Germline CDR1 reads SGHKS; CDR2 reads YYEKEE (reference sequence). The CDR3 sequence is CARNEGHEETQYF.

This chain connects TRBV7-2 to TRBJ1-1. Germline CDR1 and CDR2: SGHTA and FQGNSA. The CDR3 loop spans 16 amino acids. Here the CDR3 reads CASSLGHLSLNTEAFF.

The rearrangement joins TRBV12-3 or TRBV12-4 to TRBJ2-7; TCRdb designates TRBD1, a call that cannot be tested without DNA. The CDR3 extends over 15 amino acids. This CDR3 reads CASSLRAGPSYEQYF.

This chain links TRBV5-1 with TRBJ1-3; the D gene TCRdb calls, TRBD1, cannot be checked with no DNA. The V gene's germline CDR1 is SGHRS and CDR2 YFSETQ. This CDR3 has 16 amino acids. CDR3: CASSRDLQGAGNTIYF.

J is TRBJ2-5 and V is TRBV10-3; TCRdb indicates TRBD2, and absent DNA this call remains unverified. The germline V gene encodes CDR1 ENHRY and CDR2 SYGVKD. The CDR3 spans 15 residues. The CDR3 loop reads CAISEILAGAETQYF.

V gene TRBV7-9 combines with J gene TRBJ1-2; the D call from TCRdb, TRBD1, cannot be confirmed without DNA. The CDR3 runs 15 residues. Germline lookup yields CDR1 SEHNR and CDR2 FQNEAQ (reference sequence). The CDR3 sequence is CASSLDQSGFYGYTF. Filled out from reference TRBV7-9 and TRBJ1-2, the complete variable domain reads DTGVSQNPRHKITKRGQNVTFRCDPISEHNRLYWYRQTLGQGPEFLTYFQNEAQLEKSRLLSDRFSAERPKGSFSTLEIQRTEQGDSAMYLCASSLDQSGFYGYTFGSGTRLTVV.

The gene calls are TRBV5-4 and TRBJ2-5; checking the TCRdb D call of TRBD2 is not possible without DNA. This CDR3 is built from 19 residues. Germline V CDR1 and CDR2: SGHNT, YYREEE (reference sequence). CDR3 residues: CASSFEGMPGTSDQETQYF.

The genes are TRBV20-1 and TRBJ2-5; TCRdb lists TRBD2, though no DNA is available to test this call. Germline-derived CDR1 and CDR2 are DFQATT and SNEGSKA (reference sequence). The CDR3 contains 14 residues. CDR3 residues: CSARALAGGETQYF.

The J gene is TRBJ2-1, the V gene TRBV12-3 or TRBV12-4; with no DNA, the TCRdb D assignment of TRBD2 cannot be verified. This CDR3 contains 15 residues. The CDR3 sequence: CASSLGSGRAAEQFF.